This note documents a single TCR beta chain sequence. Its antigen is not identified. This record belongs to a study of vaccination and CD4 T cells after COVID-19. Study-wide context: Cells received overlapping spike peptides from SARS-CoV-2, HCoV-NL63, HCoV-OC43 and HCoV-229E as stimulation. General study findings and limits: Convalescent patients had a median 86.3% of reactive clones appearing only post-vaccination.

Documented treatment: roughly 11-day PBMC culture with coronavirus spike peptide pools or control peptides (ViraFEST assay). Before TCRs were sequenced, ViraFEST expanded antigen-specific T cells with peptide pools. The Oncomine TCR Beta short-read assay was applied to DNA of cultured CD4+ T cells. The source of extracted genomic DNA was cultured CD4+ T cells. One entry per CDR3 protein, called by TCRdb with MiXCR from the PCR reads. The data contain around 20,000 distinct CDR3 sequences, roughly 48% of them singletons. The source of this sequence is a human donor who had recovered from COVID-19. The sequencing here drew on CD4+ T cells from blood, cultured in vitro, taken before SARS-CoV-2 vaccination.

The CDR3 DNA follows: TGTGCCAGTAGTATCGGAGGGGCTAGCGGCACAGATACGCAGTATTTT. This codes for CASSIGGASGTDTQYF. This chain connects TRBV19 to TRBJ2-3; maybe TRBD2 (6 bases). The CDR3 consists of 16 residues. Germline CDR1 is LNHDA and CDR2 is SQIVND (reference sequence). The V and J ends lost 3 bases and 1 base respectively, with 14 bases between them.